This entry concerns a single TCR beta chain. The data derive from a study of blood T cell repertoires in COVID-19. For the study at large: The United States, Italy and Spain were the sources of the acute and convalescent COVID-19 samples.

Authors' processing steps: Reference gene primer amplification gave estimated nucleated cell counts. This table comes from immunoSEQ multiplex PCR, and its TCRdb copy is limited to in-frame clones, with some not included. D and trimming come from the DNA, and the V and J calls and clone size come from that table. Of 150,000 to 200,000 clones in the sample, 82% are singletons; the top ten hold 7%. Enrolment of Seattle patients took place during active infection, and they were followed longitudinally. The CDR3 contains 14 residues. Germline values: CDR1 SNHLY, CDR2 FYNNEI. V was clipped by 6 bases and J by 3 bases; unmatched bases: 4.

Sequences were obtained from peripheral blood. The gene calls are TRBV2 and TRBJ2-7; 11 bases line up with TRBD2. This TCR came from a woman in her 40s with COVID-19, enrolled during active disease. The CDR3 DNA reads TGTGCCAGCAGAGGGACTAGCGGCTTCTACGAGCAGTACTTC. Its protein product is CASRGTSGFYEQYF.